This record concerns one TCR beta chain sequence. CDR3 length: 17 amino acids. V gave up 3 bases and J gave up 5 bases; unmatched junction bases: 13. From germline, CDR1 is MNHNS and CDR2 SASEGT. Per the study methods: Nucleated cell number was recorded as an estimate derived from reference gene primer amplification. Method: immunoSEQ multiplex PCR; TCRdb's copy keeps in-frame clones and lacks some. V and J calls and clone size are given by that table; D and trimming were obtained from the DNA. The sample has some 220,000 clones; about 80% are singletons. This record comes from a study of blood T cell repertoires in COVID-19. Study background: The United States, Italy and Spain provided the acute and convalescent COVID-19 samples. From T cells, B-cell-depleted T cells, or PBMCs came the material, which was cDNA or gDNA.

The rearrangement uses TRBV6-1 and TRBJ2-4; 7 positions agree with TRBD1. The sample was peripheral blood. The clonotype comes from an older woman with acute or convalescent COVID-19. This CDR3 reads CASSDFDRAASENIQYF. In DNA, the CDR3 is TGTGCCAGCAGTGACTTTGACAGGGCCGCTTCGGAAAACATTCAGTACTTC.